This entry lists 20 T cell receptor beta chains sequenced from one sample in a study of T cells in Graves' hyperthyroidism and ophthalmopathy. RNA transcripts yielded amplified TCR beta CDR3 regions. RT-PCR in the first round (using the HTBI primer set) targeted the TCR CDR3. TCRdb re-called the multiplex PCR reads through MiXCR, storing one row per CDR3 protein. Of about 420,000 distinct CDR3 sequences listed, about an eighth are singletons. Sequenced: blood. Receptor source: a woman aged 18-35 years with Graves' hyperthyroidism.

The genes are TRBV20-1 and TRBJ1-5, with D unresolved. V lost 0 bases to trimming and J lost 6 bases, with 6 bases between them. The CDR3 has 12 amino acids. The germline V gene has CDR1 DFQATT and CDR2 SNEGSKA (reference sequence). CDR3 residues: CSAREGSQPQHF. The CDR3 coding sequence is TGCAGTGCTAGAGAAGGGAGTCAGCCCCAGCATTTT.

The chain couples TRBV28 to TRBJ2-7; no reliable D call. CDR3 length: 14 residues. In germline, CDR1 is MDHEN, CDR2 SYDVKM. With 3 bases removed from V and 3 bases from J, the gap between germline ends came to 12 bases. The chain's CDR3 is CASSLPVRSYEQYF. CDR3 DNA: TGTGCCAGCAGTTTGCCAGTCCGAAGCTACGAGCAGTACTTC.

In its sample, this clonotype was seen a few times. The rearrangement uses TRBV4-1 and TRBJ2-1, with TRBD2 identical over 10 bases. The V segment lost 0 bases and the J segment 6 bases; nucleotides outside the gene matches: 5. Germline CDR1 reads MGHRA; CDR2 reads YSYEKL. CDR3 length equals 16 residues. The CDR3 protein is CASSQEDSGRANEQFF. CDR3 DNA sequence: TGCGCCAGCAGCCAAGAGGACAGCGGGAGGGCCAATGAGCAGTTCTTC.

This clonotype was found many times. V is TRBV3-1 and J is TRBJ2-7; D might be TRBD2 (6 bases). The V end was cut by 4 bases, the J end by 2 bases, with 15 bases between. This CDR3 region has 15 residues. Germline CDR1 and CDR2: LGHDT and YNNKEL (reference sequence). This chain's CDR3 is CASSRAPGLPYEQYF. DNA for the CDR3: TGTGCCAGCAGCCGTGCACCGGGACTCCCCTACGAGCAGTACTTC.

There are many counts of this clonotype. The gene calls are TRBV28 and TRBJ1-1; TRBD1 is a possible D gene (6 bases). This CDR3 is 15 amino acids long. Germline CDR1 MDHEN, CDR2 SYDVKM. The V end was cut by 3 bases, the J end by 4 bases, with 15 bases between. CDR3 region: CASSLGAQRGTEAFF. CDR3 DNA: TGTGCCAGCAGTTTGGGGGCGCAGCGGGGCACTGAAGCTTTCTTT.

This clonotype has ten or more counts. The chain has TRBV18 and TRBJ1-2; weak D call: TRBD1 (5 bases). The germline V gene encodes CDR1 KGHSH and CDR2 LQKENI. Trimming shortened V by 8 bases and J by 3 bases, and 10 bases separated the two germline ends. CDR3 length: 12 amino acids. The DNA of the CDR3 is TGTGCCAGCAAGGACACCTACTATGGCTACACCTTC. Its translation is CASKDTYYGYTF.

At least ten counts were recorded for this clonotype. The chain carries TRBV27 and TRBJ2-3; tentatively, D is TRBD1 (6 bases). From germline, CDR1 is MNHEY and CDR2 SMNVEV (reference sequence). Trimming took 6 bases from V and 0 from J, leaving 13 bases between them. The CDR3 length is 15 residues. The CDR3: CASRAVDRSTDTQYF. The DNA for the CDR3 is TGTGCCAGCAGGGCAGTCGACAGGAGCACAGATACGCAGTATTTT.

The gene calls are TRBV29-1 and TRBJ2-7, with TRBD1 identical over 8 bases. Trimming cost V 8 bases and J 5 bases; bases outside gene matches: 17. The germline V gene encodes CDR1 SQVTM and CDR2 ANQGSEA. CDR3 length: 15 residues. DNA of the CDR3: TGCAGCACGAGGGATAGGTCAGGGGGCATCAACGAGCAGTACTTC. Translating it yields CSTRDRSGGINEQYF.

There are many counts of this clonotype. The V gene is TRBV30, the J gene TRBJ2-5, with D perhaps matching TRBD2 (6 bases). Germline V gives CDR1 GTSNPN, CDR2 SVGIG (reference sequence). This CDR3 has 14 residues. The V gene lost 0 bases and the J gene lost 5 bases, with 13 bases spanning the gap. The CDR3 spells CAWSVTRLAETQYF. DNA of the CDR3: TGTGCCTGGAGTGTAACGCGTCTAGCGGAGACCCAGTACTTC.

This clonotype was detected many times. The chain carries TRBV28 and TRBJ1-2, with a tentative D call TRBD1 (5 bases). Trimming removed 1 base from V and 4 bases from J, with 16 bases in between. Germline V CDR1 and CDR2: MDHEN, SYDVKM. The CDR3 has 16 residues. The CDR3 DNA reads TGTGCCAGCAGTTTATCAACCCAAGGGACTCCCTATGGCTACACCTTC. It translates to CASSLSTQGTPYGYTF.

V and J are TRBV30 and TRBJ1-5, with D maybe TRBD1 (5 bases). The CDR3 totals 16 residues. V shed 1 base and J shed 6 bases, with 19 bases lying between them. Germline V gene lookup returns CDR1 GTSNPN and CDR2 SVGIG (reference sequence). The CDR3 DNA reads TGTGCCTGGAGTGCTGCCCGCAGGGACGGCGGTCAGCCCCAGCATTTT. Its protein product is CAWSAARRDGGQPQHF.

This clonotype has more than one count but fewer than ten. This CDR3 is CASSIMGSPSDTEAFF. Here the CDR3 DNA reads TGTGCCAGTAGTATAATGGGATCCCCCTCGGACACTGAAGCTTTCTTT. V usage is TRBV19 and J usage is TRBJ1-1, with no clear D. This CDR3 has 16 residues. The V end was cut by 2 bases, the J end by 3 bases, with 16 bases between. In germline, CDR1 is LNHDA, CDR2 SQIVND (reference sequence).

V and J are TRBV2 and TRBJ1-2, with D maybe TRBD1 (6 bases). The CDR3 covers 13 residues. V was clipped by 4 bases and J by 8 bases, with 14 bases between them. From germline, CDR1 is SNHLY and CDR2 FYNNEI. The CDR3 DNA is TGTGCCAGCAGTGGAACGGGGGCGCCGGGCTACACCTTC. Residues: CASSGTGAPGYTF.

This clonotype was recorded many times. This chain links TRBV12-3 or TRBV12-4 with TRBJ1-1, with 10 bases aligning to TRBD1. J was trimmed by 6 bases and V by 5 bases; bases with no gene match: 6. The CDR3 contains 14 residues. DNA of the CDR3: TGTGCCAGCAGTGGGACAGGGGCGAAGGCTGAAGCTTTCTTT. Translating gives CASSGTGAKAEAFF.

Ten or more counts support this clonotype. J is TRBJ1-4 and V is TRBV12-3 or TRBV12-4; the D is unclear. Trimming took 3 bases from V and 5 from J, leaving 10 bases between them. The CDR3 totals 14 residues. The DNA for the CDR3 is TGTGCCAGCAGTTTCGGCAGCTCGAATGAAAAACTGTTTTTT. It encodes CASSFGSSNEKLFF.

There are many counts of this clonotype. The chain has TRBV6-1 and TRBJ1-5; 9 bases are a match to TRBD1. CDR1 is MNHNS, CDR2 SASEGT, per germline. The CDR3 has 13 residues. J gave up 4 bases and V 11 bases, and 6 bases lay outside the gene matches. The CDR3 here is CAEGQGINQPQHF. The CDR3 DNA reads TGTGCCGAGGGACAGGGAATAAATCAGCCCCAGCATTTT.

There are many counts of this clonotype. The J gene is TRBJ2-1, the V gene TRBV12-3 or TRBV12-4; D is uncertain. The CDR3 consists of 14 residues. Trimming cost V 2 bases and J 4 bases, with 9 bases left between them. CDR3 sequence (DNA): TGTGCCAGCAGTTTAAACCGAAAGTACAATGAGCAGTTCTTC. It yields the protein CASSLNRKYNEQFF.

This clonotype was recorded at least ten times. The rearrangement joins TRBV20-1 to TRBJ1-5, with D uncertain. V lost 0 bases to trimming and J lost 2 bases, with 11 bases between them. Germline V gene data show CDR1 as DFQATT and CDR2 as SNEGSKA (reference sequence). CDR3 length equals 15 residues. CDR3 bases: TGCAGTGCTAGAGAGTCTATCGGGGGCAATCAGCCCCAGCATTTT. This encodes CSARESIGGNQPQHF.

V and J are TRBV28 and TRBJ1-2; TRBD1 matches at 11 bases. Germline-derived CDR1 and CDR2 are MDHEN and SYDVKM. The CDR3 length is 18 residues. V trimming: 9 bases; J trimming: 2 bases; junction bases outside the gene matches: 17. The CDR3 sequence: CASSWTGGADMENYGYTF. CDR3 coding DNA: TGTGCCAGTTCCTGGACAGGGGGCGCGGATATGGAGAACTATGGCTACACCTTC.

This clonotype was found many times. The gene calls are TRBV19 and TRBJ1-1; TRBD1 is a possible D gene (5 bases). CDR1 is LNHDA and CDR2 is SQIVND in the germline V gene (reference sequence). Trimming stripped 5 bases from V and 4 bases from J, with 11 bases between. The CDR3 totals 13 residues. The CDR3 sequence: CASSPTVSTEAFF. For the CDR3, the DNA is TGTGCCAGTAGTCCGACAGTCAGCACTGAAGCTTTCTTT.